Sequencing of this T cell receptor beta chain was carried out in a study of blood T cell repertoires in COVID-19. About the study: The study drew acute and convalescent COVID-19 samples from the United States, Italy and Spain. In each case, the material was cDNA or gDNA derived from T cells, B-cell-depleted T cells, or PBMCs.

TCRdb's copy holds only in-frame clones and misses some; the assay was immunoSEQ multiplex PCR. The table shows roughly 420,000 clones, with over 75% occurring only once. Participants were aged roughly 18 to 100 years from approximately 25 US areas. Specimen: PBMCs or T cells enriched from blood (not recorded which). The sequence was collected from a woman younger than 45 with acute COVID-19.

Here the CDR3 reads CASSIDLQAGGPNEQFF. CDR3 DNA sequence: TGTGCCAGTAGTATAGATCTTCAGGCGGGGGGGCCCAATGAGCAGTTCTTC. The chain carries TRBV19 and TRBJ2-1; 9 bases agree with TRBD2. V trimming: 0 bases; J trimming: 6 bases; junction bases outside the gene matches: 9. Germline-derived CDR1 and CDR2 are LNHDA and SQIVND (reference sequence). CDR3 size: 17 residues.